A single sample gave rise to the 23 T cell receptor beta chains below, sequenced in a study of cytomegalovirus exposure and HLA in healthy donors. Generated by immunoSEQ multiplex PCR, the TCRdb table keeps only in-frame clones and is missing some. The sample records about 110,000 clones, around 82% being singletons. The sequenced sample was PBMCs. Receptor source: a woman under 30 in good health and CMV-seronegative.

The gene calls are TRBV7-2 and TRBJ2-5, with 7 bases that match TRBD1. The CDR3 spans 14 residues. The V segment lost 1 base and the J segment 7 bases; nucleotides outside the gene matches: 6. The germline V gene has CDR1 SGHTA and CDR2 FQGNSA. The CDR3: CASSLVEGAGTQYF. The CDR3 coding sequence is TGTGCCAGCAGCTTAGTTGAGGGGGCGGGGACCCAGTACTTC.

This chain joins TRBV9 and TRBJ2-3; 10 bases map to TRBD2. CDR3 size: 16 residues. With 4 bases clipped from V and 6 bases from J, the junction kept 11 bases outside the gene matches. Germline V CDR1 and CDR2: SGDLS, YYNGEE. DNA for the CDR3: TGTGCCAGCAGCCCCCTCAGCGGGGGGGCCTTTGATACGCAGTATTTT. It is translated as CASSPLSGGAFDTQYF.

This sequence joins TRBV6-1 and TRBJ1-5; D is possibly TRBD1 (6 bases). From germline, CDR1 is MNHNS and CDR2 SASEGT. The CDR3 spans 14 residues. The germline V and J ends were trimmed by 3 bases and 2 bases, with 8 bases remaining between them. In nucleotides, the CDR3 is TGTGCCAGCAGTGACAGGACAGGCAATCAGCCCCAGCATTTT. It yields the protein CASSDRTGNQPQHF.

Details on this clone: The sample holds other DNA sequences that translate to the same CDR3. V gene TRBV29-1 combines with J gene TRBJ2-1; 10 nucleotides match TRBD2. Germline CDR1 SQVTM, CDR2 ANQGSEA. CDR3 size: 14 residues. The ends lost 6 bases at V and 0 bases at J; junction bases unmatched: 2. The DNA for the CDR3 is TGCAGCGTCTCTAGCGGGAGCTCCTACAATGAGCAGTTCTTC. It codes for CSVSSGSSYNEQFF.

V and J are TRBV28 and TRBJ2-7; perhaps TRBD1 as D (6 bases). CDR1 is MDHEN and CDR2 is SYDVKM in the germline V gene. The length of the CDR3 is 14 residues. Trimming shortened V by 6 bases and J by 2 bases, and 14 bases separated the two germline ends. The CDR3 DNA sequence: TGTGCCAGCAGCCATGGGACATATACCTACGAGCAGTACTTC. It codes for CASSHGTYTYEQYF.

The chain uses TRBV9 and TRBJ2-3; 7 bases are shared with TRBD2. Unmatched junction bases numbered 13, after V lost 3 bases and J lost 3 bases. Germline V gives CDR1 SGDLS, CDR2 YYNGEE. CDR3 length: 17 amino acids. CDR3 DNA sequence: TGTGCCAGCAGCGCCCCCCCCAAAGCGGGGAGGACAGATACGCAGTATTTT. Translation gives CASSAPPKAGRTDTQYF. Full variable domain (missing parts from reference TRBV9 and TRBJ2-3): DSGVTQTPKHLITATGQRVTLRCSPRSGDLSVYWYQQSLDQGLQFLIQYYNGEERAKGNILERFSAQQFPDLHSELNLSSLELGDSALYFCASSAPPKAGRTDTQYFGPGTRLTVL.

This sequence joins TRBV5-4 and TRBJ2-3; TRBD2 aligns across 10 bases. V lost 0 bases to trimming and J lost 4 bases; unmatched junction nucleotides: 8. CDR1 is SGHNT, CDR2 YYREEE, per germline (reference sequence). CDR3 length: 17 residues. The CDR3 loop reads CASSLVTSGTFADTQYF. CDR3 nucleotide sequence: TGTGCCAGCAGCTTGGTTACTAGCGGGACTTTCGCAGATACGCAGTATTTT. Full variable domain (outside the CDR3, taken from reference TRBV5-4 and TRBJ2-3): ETGVTQSPTHLIKTRGQQVTLRCSSQSGHNTVSWYQQALGQGPQFIFQYYREEENGRGNFPPRFSGLQFPNYSSELNVNALELDDSALYLCASSLVTSGTFADTQYFGPGTRLTVL.

The V gene is TRBV7-9, the J gene TRBJ2-6; 8 positions match TRBD1. Germline V gene sequence: CDR1 SEHNR, CDR2 FQNEAQ (reference sequence). There are 19 residues in the CDR3. Trimming cost V 4 bases and J 1 base; bases outside gene matches: 12. The CDR3 spells CASSSLRTGTGSGANVLTF. The CDR3 bases are TGTGCCAGCAGCTCTCTCAGGACAGGGACGGGATCTGGGGCCAACGTCCTGACTTTC.

V is TRBV15 and J is TRBJ1-4, with D unresolved. The V end lost 3 bases, the J end lost 10 bases, and 9 bases lay between the germline ends. This CDR3 region has 12 residues. Per the germline V gene, CDR1 is LNHNV and CDR2 is YYDKDF (reference sequence). CDR3 coding DNA: TGTGCCACCAGCAGGACCGAGGGAAAACTGTTTTTT. Its translation: CATSRTEGKLFF.

J is TRBJ1-4 and V is TRBV5-1; 7 nucleotides agree with TRBD1. The germline gives CDR1 SGHRS, CDR2 YFSETQ. There are 15 residues in the CDR3. Losses at the gene ends were 1 base for V and 8 bases for J; bases not matched to a gene: 8. CDR3 loop: CASSLNTGANEKLFF. The CDR3 bases are TGCGCCAGCAGCTTGAATACAGGGGCGAACGAAAAACTGTTTTTT.

The chain recombines TRBV5-4 with TRBJ2-5; 8 positions match TRBD2. The V segment lost 0 bases and the J segment 0 bases; nucleotides outside the gene matches: 1. The CDR3 runs 15 residues. CDR1 SGHNT and CDR2 YYREEE come from the germline V gene (reference sequence). The CDR3 coding sequence is TGTGCCAGCAGCTTGGTACTAGCGGACCAAGAGACCCAGTACTTC. Its protein product is CASSLVLADQETQYF.

The V gene is TRBV7-2, the J gene TRBJ2-7; D possibly corresponds to TRBD2 (6 bases). The CDR3 consists of 16 residues. Trimming left V 1 base short and J 2 bases short, with 15 bases between. Germline V gene data show CDR1 as SGHTA and CDR2 as FQGNSA. The CDR3 DNA reads as TGTGCCAGCAGCTTAGTCGGGGGAGGCACAGCCTACGAGCAGTACTTC. As protein: CASSLVGGGTAYEQYF.

This chain links TRBV19 with TRBJ1-6; the D is unclear. This CDR3 comprises 19 residues. From germline, CDR1 is LNHDA and CDR2 SQIVND (reference sequence). Trimming took 9 bases from V and 0 from J, leaving 24 bases between them. The CDR3 nucleotides are TGTGCCAGCCGAGAGGAAGTGGCGGCCCTATACTCCTATAATTCACCCCTCCACTTT. This codes for CASREEVAALYSYNSPLHF.

CDR3 sequence: CASSQDTGTQYF. CDR3 DNA: TGTGCCAGCAGCCAAGATACTGGTACGCAGTATTTT. The chain recombines TRBV4-2 with TRBJ2-3; no reliable D call. Trimming took 0 bases from V and 8 from J, leaving 6 bases between them. There are 12 residues in the CDR3. Germline CDR1 LGHNA, CDR2 YNFKEQ.

The rearrangement uses TRBV7-2 and TRBJ2-3; D is possibly TRBD2 (6 bases). The ends were cut back, 4 bases at V and 2 bases at J, with 19 bases in the middle. Germline V gene data show CDR1 as SGHTA and CDR2 as FQGNSA. The CDR3 sequence is 17 residues long. The CDR3 reads CASSYRRGRGYTDTQYF. CDR3 coding DNA: TGTGCCAGCAGCTACCGCCGAGGGCGGGGATACACAGATACGCAGTATTTT.

The V and J genes are TRBV6-4 and TRBJ1-1, with 7 bases identical to TRBD1. Per germline, CDR1 MRHNA and CDR2 SNTAGT. This CDR3 has 13 residues. V dropped 3 bases and J dropped 11; count of bases not matched to a gene: 9. The CDR3 DNA is TGTGCCAGCAGTGAGGCCCCAGGGGGTAAGGCTTTCTTT. This codes for CASSEAPGGKAFF.

The genes are TRBV5-1 and TRBJ1-1; D remains ambiguous. V lost 2 bases and J lost 3, with 11 bases in between. Looked up from germline, CDR1 is SGHRS and CDR2 is YFSETQ. The CDR3 spans 14 residues. The CDR3 here is CASSFWREDTEAFF. The DNA for the CDR3 is TGCGCCAGCAGCTTCTGGAGGGAGGACACTGAAGCTTTCTTT.

The V call is TRBV28, the J call TRBJ1-4; D possibly corresponds to TRBD1 (5 bases). Germline CDR1 and CDR2: MDHEN and SYDVKM. The CDR3 totals 14 residues. The V gene lost 7 bases and the J gene lost 1 base, with 10 bases spanning the gap. The CDR3 sequence is CASTQGGTNEKLFF. CDR3 bases: TGTGCCAGCACCCAGGGTGGAACTAATGAAAAACTGTTTTTT.

The gene calls are TRBV7-3 and TRBJ1-5; the D gene is possibly TRBD1 (6 bases). Germline CDR1 reads SGHTA; CDR2 reads FQGTGA. The CDR3 spans 16 residues. Between the trimmed V and J ends, which lost 5 bases and 1 base, there was a span of 15 bases. The CDR3 DNA reads TGTGCCAGCAGCCCGAATGGGGGCGAGAGCAATCAGCCCCAGCATTTT. Its protein product is CASSPNGGESNQPQHF.

This rearrangement joins TRBV6-1 to TRBJ2-5; D might be TRBD1 (6 bases). The germline V and J ends were trimmed by 4 bases and 5 bases, with 14 bases remaining between them. Germline lookup yields CDR1 MNHNS and CDR2 SASEGT. The CDR3 is 14 amino acids. The CDR3 DNA reads as TGTGCCAGCAGTGGGGGGCAGGGGTCCGAGACCCAGTACTTC. It yields the protein CASSGGQGSETQYF.

The chain links TRBV4-1 to TRBJ2-1, with D uncertain. From germline, CDR1 is MGHRA and CDR2 YSYEKL. The ends were cut back, 0 bases at V and 11 bases at J, with 8 bases in the middle. CDR3 size: 12 residues. The CDR3 coding sequence is TGCGCCAGCAGCCAAGATTTAGCCAAGCAGTTCTTC. This codes for CASSQDLAKQFF.

This rearrangement joins TRBV6-5 to TRBJ1-4, with 9 bases identical to TRBD1. V lost 4 bases to trimming and J lost 0 bases; unmatched junction nucleotides: 3. This CDR3 is built from 16 residues. Looked up from germline, CDR1 is MNHEY and CDR2 is SVGAGI. DNA of the CDR3: TGTGCCAGCAGTTCCGGGACAGGGTCAACTAATGAAAAACTGTTTTTT. As protein: CASSSGTGSTNEKLFF.

This chain uses TRBV30 with TRBJ1-1; no definite D call. V dropped 3 bases and J dropped 6 bases, with 8 bases sitting between them. This CDR3 has 11 residues. Looked up from germline, CDR1 is GTSNPN and CDR2 is SVGIG (reference sequence). This CDR3 is CAWRWQAEAFF. DNA for the CDR3: TGTGCCTGGAGATGGCAGGCTGAAGCTTTCTTT.